The 7 T cell receptor beta chains below all came from one sample that was sequenced in a study of molecular identifiers for immune sequencing clone quantification. TCRdb itself ran the PCR reads through MiXCR, one entry per CDR3 protein. The data contain about 640,000 distinct CDR3 sequences, 15% to 20% of them singletons. What was sequenced was naive CD8+ T cells from blood, with Jurkat cell RNA spiked in. Described subset: FACS-sorted CD8+CD4-CCR7+CD45RA+ naive T cells. The receptor set was obtained from a human donor in good health. Some libraries in this study had Jurkat cell RNA spiked in.

The genes are TRBV28 and TRBJ2-7, with D tentatively TRBD2 (5 bases). The CDR3 totals 16 residues. V lost 5 bases and J 0 bases, leaving 17 bases between the germline ends. The germline CDR1 and CDR2 sequences are MDHEN and SYDVKM. The CDR3: CASSNPGIKSSYEQYF. As DNA, the CDR3 is TGTGCCAGCAGTAACCCCGGGATTAAGAGCTCCTACGAGCAGTACTTC.

This clonotype was found a few times. The chain recombines TRBV19 with TRBJ2-7, with no clear D. CDR3 length: 14 residues. V was cut by 0 bases and J by 1 base, with 7 bases left in between. Germline CDR1 and CDR2: LNHDA and SQIVND (reference sequence). This CDR3 reads CASSIDLGSYEQYF. The CDR3 DNA follows: TGTGCCAGTAGTATAGATCTCGGTTCCTACGAGCAGTACTTC.

In this sample, this clonotype turned up many times. This chain connects TRBV6-2 or TRBV6-3 to TRBJ2-2; 7 bases line up with TRBD1. V lost 6 bases to trimming and J lost 2 bases; unmatched junction nucleotides: 6. Germline CDR1 is MNHEY and CDR2 is SVGEGT. The CDR3 has 15 residues. The DNA for the CDR3 is TGTGCCAGCAGCTCCAGGGGGAGAAACACCGGGGAGCTGTTTTTT. Translated, it gives CASSSRGRNTGELFF.

In its sample, this clonotype was seen many times. V usage is TRBV6-2 or TRBV6-3 and J usage is TRBJ1-1, with 11 bases aligning to TRBD1. The V gene end was trimmed by 1 base and the J gene end by 4 bases; junction bases not matched to a gene: 5. The V gene's germline CDR1 is MNHEY and CDR2 SVGEGT. The CDR3 length is 16 residues. In DNA, the CDR3 is TGTGCCAGCAGTTACTATCGCGGGACAGGGGGCACTGAAGCTTTCTTT. Protein: CASSYYRGTGGTEAFF.

This clonotype was picked up many times. CDR3: CASSQDRTGIGNQPQHF. As DNA, the CDR3 is TGCGCCAGCAGCCAAGATCGGACAGGGATTGGCAATCAGCCCCAGCATTTT. J is TRBJ1-5 and V is TRBV4-3, with 8 bases lining up with TRBD1. J gave up 2 bases and V 0 bases, and 6 bases lay outside the gene matches. The V gene's germline CDR1 is LGHNA and CDR2 YSLEER. The CDR3 consists of 17 residues.

This clonotype has ten or more counts. This sequence joins TRBV30 and TRBJ2-3; tentatively, D is TRBD2 (6 bases). This CDR3 region has 14 residues. Germline values: CDR1 GTSNPN, CDR2 SVGIG (reference sequence). The V end lost 8 bases, the J end lost 3 bases, and 18 bases lay between the germline ends. CDR3 in DNA: TGTGCCGGACTGGAGTCGAGCGGGACAGATACGCAGTATTTT. Translation gives CAGLESSGTDTQYF.

This clonotype was recorded at least ten times. V and J are TRBV13 and TRBJ2-7; D not resolved. Trimming removed 2 bases from V and 3 bases from J, with 14 bases in between. The CDR3 has 15 amino acids. Germline assignment: CDR1 PRHDT and CDR2 FYEKMQ (reference sequence). CDR3 region: CASSLMGWVDYEQYF. Written as DNA, the CDR3 is TGTGCCAGCAGCTTAATGGGGTGGGTAGACTACGAGCAGTACTTC.